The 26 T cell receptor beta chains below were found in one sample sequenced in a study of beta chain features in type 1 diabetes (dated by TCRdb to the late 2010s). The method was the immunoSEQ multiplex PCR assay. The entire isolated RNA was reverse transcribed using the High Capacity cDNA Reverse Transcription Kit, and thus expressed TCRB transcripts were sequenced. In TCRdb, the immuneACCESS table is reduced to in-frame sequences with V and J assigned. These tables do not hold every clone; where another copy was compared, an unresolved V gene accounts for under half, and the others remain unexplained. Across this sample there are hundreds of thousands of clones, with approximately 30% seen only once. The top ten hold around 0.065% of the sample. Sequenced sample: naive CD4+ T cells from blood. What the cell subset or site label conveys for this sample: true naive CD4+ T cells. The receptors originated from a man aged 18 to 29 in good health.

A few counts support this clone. DNA for the CDR3: TGTGCCAGCAGGATGACAGAGGGCGTTGGGAACACTGAAGCTTTCTTT. This sequence encodes CASRMTEGVGNTEAFF. The chain uses TRBV25-1 and TRBJ1-1, with a tentative D call TRBD1 (5 bases). V was trimmed by 6 bases and J by 1 base, leaving 18 bases between them. The CDR3 extends over 16 amino acids. CDR1 and CDR2 (germline): MGHDK, SYGVNS. The whole variable domain, remainder taken from reference TRBV25-1 and TRBJ1-1, is EADIYQTPRYLVIGTGKKITLECSQTMGHDKMYWYQQDPGMELHLIHYSYGVNSTEKGDLSSESTVSRIRTEHFPLTLESARPSHTSQYLCASRMTEGVGNTEAFFGQGTRLTVV.

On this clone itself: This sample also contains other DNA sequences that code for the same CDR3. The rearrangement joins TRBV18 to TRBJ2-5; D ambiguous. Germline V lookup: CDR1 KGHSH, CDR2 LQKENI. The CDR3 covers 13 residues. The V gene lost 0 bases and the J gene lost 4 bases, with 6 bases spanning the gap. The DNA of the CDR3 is TGTGCCAGCTCACCACCAGGGTTAGAGACCCAGTACTTC. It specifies CASSPPGLETQYF.

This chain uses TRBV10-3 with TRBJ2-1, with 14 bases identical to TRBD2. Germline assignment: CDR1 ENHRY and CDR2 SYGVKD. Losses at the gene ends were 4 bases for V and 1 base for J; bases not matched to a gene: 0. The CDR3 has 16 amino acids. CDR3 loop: CAISGTSGRSYNEQFF. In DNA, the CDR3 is TGTGCCATCAGTGGGACTAGCGGGAGGTCCTACAATGAGCAGTTCTTC.

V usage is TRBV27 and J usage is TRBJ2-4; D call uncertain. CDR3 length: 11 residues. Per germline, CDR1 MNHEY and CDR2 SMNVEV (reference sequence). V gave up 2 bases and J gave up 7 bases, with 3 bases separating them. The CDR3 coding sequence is TGTGCCAGCAGTTTACGGAACATTCAGTACTTC. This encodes CASSLRNIQYF.

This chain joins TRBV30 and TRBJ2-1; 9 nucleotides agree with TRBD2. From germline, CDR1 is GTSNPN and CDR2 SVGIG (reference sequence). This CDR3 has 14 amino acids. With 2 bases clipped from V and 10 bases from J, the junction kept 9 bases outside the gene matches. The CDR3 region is CAWSLGLAGYEQFF. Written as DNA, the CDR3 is TGTGCCTGGAGTTTAGGGCTAGCGGGATACGAGCAGTTCTTC.

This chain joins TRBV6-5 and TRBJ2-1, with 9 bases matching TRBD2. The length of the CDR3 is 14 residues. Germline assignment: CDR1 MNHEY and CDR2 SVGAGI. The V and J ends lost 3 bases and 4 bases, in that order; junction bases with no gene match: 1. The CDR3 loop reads CASSYTSGYNEQFF. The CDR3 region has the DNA TGTGCCAGCAGTTATACTAGCGGGTACAATGAGCAGTTCTTC.

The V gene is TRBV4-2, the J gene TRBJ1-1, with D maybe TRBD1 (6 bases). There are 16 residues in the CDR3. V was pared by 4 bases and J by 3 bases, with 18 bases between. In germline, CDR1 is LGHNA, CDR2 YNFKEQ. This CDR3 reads CASSRDVMRGDTEAFF. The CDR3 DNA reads TGTGCCAGCAGCCGAGACGTCATGAGGGGGGACACTGAAGCTTTCTTT.

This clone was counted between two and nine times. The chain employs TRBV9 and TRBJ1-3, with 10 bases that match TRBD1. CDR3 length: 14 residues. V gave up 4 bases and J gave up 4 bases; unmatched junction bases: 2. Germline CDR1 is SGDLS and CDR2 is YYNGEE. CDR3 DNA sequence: TGTGCCAGCAGCTGGGACAGGGGAGGAAACACCATATATTTT. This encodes CASSWDRGGNTIYF. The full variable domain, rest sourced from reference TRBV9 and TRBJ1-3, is DSGVTQTPKHLITATGQRVTLRCSPRSGDLSVYWYQQSLDQGLQFLIQYYNGEERAKGNILERFSAQQFPDLHSELNLSSLELGDSALYFCASSWDRGGNTIYFGEGSWLTVV.

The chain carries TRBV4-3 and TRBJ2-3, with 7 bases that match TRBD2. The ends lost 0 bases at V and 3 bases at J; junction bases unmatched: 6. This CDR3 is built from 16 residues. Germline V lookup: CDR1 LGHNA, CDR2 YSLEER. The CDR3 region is CASSQDRASGTDTQYF. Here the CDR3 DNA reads TGCGCCAGCAGCCAAGATAGGGCTAGCGGAACAGATACGCAGTATTTT.

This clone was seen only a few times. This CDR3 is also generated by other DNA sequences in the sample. CDR3 loop: CASSVGTGTYEQYF. The CDR3 DNA reads as TGTGCCAGCAGCGTAGGAACAGGGACCTACGAGCAGTACTTC. V and J are TRBV9 and TRBJ2-7, with D perhaps TRBD1 (6 bases). Germline CDR1 and CDR2: SGDLS and YYNGEE. V was clipped by 0 bases and J by 2 bases, with 9 bases between them. The CDR3 covers 14 residues. The variable domain in full, completed from reference TRBV9 and TRBJ2-7, reads DSGVTQTPKHLITATGQRVTLRCSPRSGDLSVYWYQQSLDQGLQFLIQYYNGEERAKGNILERFSAQQFPDLHSELNLSSLELGDSALYFCASSVGTGTYEQYFGPGTRLTVT.

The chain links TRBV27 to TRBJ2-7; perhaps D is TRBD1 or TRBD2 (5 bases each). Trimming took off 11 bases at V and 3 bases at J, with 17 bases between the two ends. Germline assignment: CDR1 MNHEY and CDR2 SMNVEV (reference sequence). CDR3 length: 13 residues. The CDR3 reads CAARDLSGYEQYF. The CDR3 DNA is TGTGCCGCCCGGGACCTGTCCGGCTACGAGCAGTACTTC.

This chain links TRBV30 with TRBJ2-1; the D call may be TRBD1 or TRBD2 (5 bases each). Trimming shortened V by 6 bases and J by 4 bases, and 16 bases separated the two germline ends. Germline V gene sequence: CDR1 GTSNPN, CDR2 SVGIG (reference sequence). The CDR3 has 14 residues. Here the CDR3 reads CACIPERTYNEQFF. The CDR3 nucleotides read TGTGCCTGCATCCCCGAGCGGACATACAATGAGCAGTTCTTC.

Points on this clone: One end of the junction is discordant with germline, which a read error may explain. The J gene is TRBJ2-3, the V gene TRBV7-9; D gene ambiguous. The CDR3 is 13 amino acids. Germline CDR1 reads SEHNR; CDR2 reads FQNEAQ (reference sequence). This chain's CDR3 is CASSHRPRDTQYF. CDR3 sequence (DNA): TGCGCCAGCAGCCATCGACCCCGCGATACGCAGTATTTT.

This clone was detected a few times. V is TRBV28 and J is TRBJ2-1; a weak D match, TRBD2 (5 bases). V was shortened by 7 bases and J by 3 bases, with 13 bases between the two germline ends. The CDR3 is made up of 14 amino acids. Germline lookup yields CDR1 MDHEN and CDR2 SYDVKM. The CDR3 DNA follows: TGTGCCAGCATCCCCGGACTGTACTACAATGAGCAGTTCTTC. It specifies CASIPGLYYNEQFF. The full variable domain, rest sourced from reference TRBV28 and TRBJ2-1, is DVKVTQSSRYLVKRTGEKVFLECVQDMDHENMFWYRQDPGLGLRLIYFSYDVKMKEKGDIPEGYSVSREKKERFSLILESASTNQTSMYLCASIPGLYYNEQFFGPGTRLTVL.

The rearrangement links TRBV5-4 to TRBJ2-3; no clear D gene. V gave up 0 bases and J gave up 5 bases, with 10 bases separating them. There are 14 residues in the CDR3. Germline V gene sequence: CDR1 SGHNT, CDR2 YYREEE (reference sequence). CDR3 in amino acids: CASSLDLRRDTQYF. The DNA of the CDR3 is TGTGCCAGCAGCTTGGATTTGCGTAGAGATACGCAGTATTTT.

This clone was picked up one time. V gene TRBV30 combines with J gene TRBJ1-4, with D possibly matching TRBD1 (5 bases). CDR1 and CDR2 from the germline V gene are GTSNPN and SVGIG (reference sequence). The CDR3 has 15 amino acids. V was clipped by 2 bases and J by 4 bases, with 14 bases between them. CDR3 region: CAWSYTGTINEKLFF. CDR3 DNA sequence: TGTGCCTGGAGTTATACCGGGACCATTAATGAAAAACTGTTTTTT.

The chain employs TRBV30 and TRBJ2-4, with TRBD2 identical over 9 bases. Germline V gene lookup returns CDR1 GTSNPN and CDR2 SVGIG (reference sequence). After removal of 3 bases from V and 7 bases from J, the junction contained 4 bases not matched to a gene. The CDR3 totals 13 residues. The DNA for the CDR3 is TGTGCCTGGAGCGGTCTAGCGGGGAACATTCAGTACTTC. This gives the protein CAWSGLAGNIQYF.

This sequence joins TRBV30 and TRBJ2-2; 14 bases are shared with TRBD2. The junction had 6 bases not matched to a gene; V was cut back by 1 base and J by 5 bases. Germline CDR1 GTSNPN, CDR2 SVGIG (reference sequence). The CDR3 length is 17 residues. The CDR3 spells CAWSGGLAGVRTGELFF. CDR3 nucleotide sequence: TGTGCCTGGAGTGGGGGACTAGCGGGAGTTCGGACCGGGGAGCTGTTTTTT.

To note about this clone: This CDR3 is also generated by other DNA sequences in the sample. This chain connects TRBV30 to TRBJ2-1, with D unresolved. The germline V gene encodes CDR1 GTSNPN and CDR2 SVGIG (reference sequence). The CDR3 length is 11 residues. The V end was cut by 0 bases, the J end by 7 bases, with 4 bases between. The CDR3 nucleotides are TGTGCCTGGAGTGTAGGTAATGAGCAGTTCTTC. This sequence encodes CAWSVGNEQFF.

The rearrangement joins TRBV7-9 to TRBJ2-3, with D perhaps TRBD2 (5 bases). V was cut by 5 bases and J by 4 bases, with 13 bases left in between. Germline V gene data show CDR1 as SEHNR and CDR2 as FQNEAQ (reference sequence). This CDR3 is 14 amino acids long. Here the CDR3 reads CASSPRGSADTQYF. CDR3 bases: TGTGCCAGCAGCCCCCGAGGGAGCGCAGATACGCAGTATTTT.

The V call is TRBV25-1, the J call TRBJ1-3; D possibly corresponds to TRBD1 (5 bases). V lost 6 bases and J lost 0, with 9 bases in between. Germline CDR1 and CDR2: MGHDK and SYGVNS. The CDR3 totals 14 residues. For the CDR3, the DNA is TGTGCCAGCAGCCCCGGGGCCTCTGGAAACACCATATATTTT. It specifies CASSPGASGNTIYF.

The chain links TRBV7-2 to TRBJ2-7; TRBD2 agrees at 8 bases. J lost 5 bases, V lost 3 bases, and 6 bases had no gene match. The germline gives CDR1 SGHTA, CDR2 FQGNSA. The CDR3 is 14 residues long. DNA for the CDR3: TGTGCCAGCAGCTTGCCGGGAGGGCGGGACGAGCAGTACTTC. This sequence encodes CASSLPGGRDEQYF.

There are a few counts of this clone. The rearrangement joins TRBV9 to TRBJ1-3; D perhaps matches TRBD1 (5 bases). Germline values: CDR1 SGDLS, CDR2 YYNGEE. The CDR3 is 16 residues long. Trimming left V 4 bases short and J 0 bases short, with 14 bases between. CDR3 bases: TGTGCCAGCAGCAGAATACAGACAGCCTCTGGAAACACCATATATTTT. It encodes CASSRIQTASGNTIYF. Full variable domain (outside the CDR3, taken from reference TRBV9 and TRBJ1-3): DSGVTQTPKHLITATGQRVTLRCSPRSGDLSVYWYQQSLDQGLQFLIQYYNGEERAKGNILERFSAQQFPDLHSELNLSSLELGDSALYFCASSRIQTASGNTIYFGEGSWLTVV.

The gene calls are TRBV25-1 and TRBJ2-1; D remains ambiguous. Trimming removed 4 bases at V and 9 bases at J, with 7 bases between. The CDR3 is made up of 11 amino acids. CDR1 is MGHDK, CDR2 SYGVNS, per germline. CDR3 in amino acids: CASSGYSEQFF. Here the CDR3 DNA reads TGTGCCAGCAGTGGCTATTCTGAGCAGTTCTTC.

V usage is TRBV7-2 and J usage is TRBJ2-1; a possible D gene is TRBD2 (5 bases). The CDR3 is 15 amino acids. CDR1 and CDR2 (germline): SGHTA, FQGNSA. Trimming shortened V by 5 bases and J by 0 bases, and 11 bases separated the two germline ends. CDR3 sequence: CASSTQRASYNEQFF. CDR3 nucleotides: TGTGCCAGCAGCACTCAGAGGGCCTCCTACAATGAGCAGTTCTTC.

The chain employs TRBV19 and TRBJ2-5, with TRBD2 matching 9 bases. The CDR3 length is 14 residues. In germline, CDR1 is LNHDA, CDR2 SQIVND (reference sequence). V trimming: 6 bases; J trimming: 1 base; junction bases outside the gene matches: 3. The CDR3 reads CASSQTSGQETQYF. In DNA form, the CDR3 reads TGTGCCAGTAGCCAGACTAGCGGCCAAGAGACCCAGTACTTC.